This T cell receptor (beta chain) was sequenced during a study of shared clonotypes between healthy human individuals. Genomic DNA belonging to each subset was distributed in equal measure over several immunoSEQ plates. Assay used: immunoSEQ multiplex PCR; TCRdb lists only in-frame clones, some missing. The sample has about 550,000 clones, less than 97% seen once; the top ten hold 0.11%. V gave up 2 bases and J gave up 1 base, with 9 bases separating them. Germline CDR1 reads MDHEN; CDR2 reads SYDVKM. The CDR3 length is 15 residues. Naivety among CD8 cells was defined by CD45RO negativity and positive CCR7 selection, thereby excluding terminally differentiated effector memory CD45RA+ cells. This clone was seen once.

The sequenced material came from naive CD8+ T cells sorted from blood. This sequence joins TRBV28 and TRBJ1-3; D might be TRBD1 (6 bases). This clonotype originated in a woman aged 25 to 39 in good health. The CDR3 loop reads CASSLLQGSGNTIYF. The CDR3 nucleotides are TGTGCCAGCAGTTTACTACAGGGTTCTGGAAACACCATATATTTT.